The present entry profiles one TCR beta chain with its context. Trimming removed 5 bases from V and 6 bases from J, with 5 bases in between. The germline CDR1 and CDR2 sequences are MNHEY and SVGAGI. The CDR3 is 11 amino acids. This sample is part of a study of shared clonotypes between healthy human individuals. Study context: Three CD4 naive, three CD4 memory, two CD8 naive and one CD8 memory plate were used per donor.

Some clones are missing from TCRdb's copy, which holds only in-frame ones; the method was immunoSEQ multiplex PCR. The table has roughly 1,000,000 clones, about 84% seen once; the top ten hold 0.4% to 0.55%. Material for sequencing was memory CD4+ T cells from PBMCs. The subset was: CD45RA-negative fraction. The gene calls are TRBV6-5 and TRBJ2-1, with D unresolved. The TCR comes from a man younger than 30 in good health. Some clones in this sample may be carry-over from other donors' samples. CDR3 bases: TGTGCCAGCAGTGGTGGCAATGAGCAGTTCTTC. This encodes CASSGGNEQFF.